The rows below give T cell receptor beta chains drawn from one sample of a study of T cells in Graves' hyperthyroidism and ophthalmopathy. TCRdb used MiXCR to reprocess the multiplex PCR reads, holding one entry per CDR3 protein. Here the sample spans about 370,000 distinct CDR3 sequences, about 15% being singletons. Sequencing input: blood. Every receptor here comes from a woman aged 60 to 75 with Graves' ophthalmopathy. Both conserved end residues are trimmed from each CDR3. Each record gives: J gene, CDR3 length, clone size, V gene, CDR3 protein. Not every row has a clone size; where given, it reads once, few, many or a size class.

TRBJ2-5	14	many	TRBV2	ASSEALLAGVETQY
TRBJ1-5	16	.	TRBV9	ASSSQTDGSDSNQPQH
TRBJ1-1	12	many	TRBV5-1	ASSGQVMNTEAF
TRBJ1-4	11	many	TRBV11-2	ASSFDRGEKLF
TRBJ2-7	11	few	TRBV18	ASSRGLFDEQY
TRBJ1-6	18	few	TRBV6-6	ASSYSKNLGDYMDNSPLH
TRBJ1-5	13	many	TRBV2	ASSEGGGSNQPQH
TRBJ1-3	15	.	TRBV25-1	ASSESGVQGSGNTIY
TRBJ1-1	12	many	TRBV2	ASRGQGFSTEAF
TRBJ1-6	12	.	TRBV6-1	ASSPGGADSPLH
TRBJ2-5	12	.	TRBV10-3	AISGLGHQETQY
TRBJ2-3	12	.	TRBV11-1	ASRPQPGTDTQY
TRBJ2-2	14	few	TRBV20-1	SANSGGGANTGELF
TRBJ2-3	13	many	TRBV28	ASSPPGTGADTQY
TRBJ2-3	13	many	TRBV2	ASRGLAGITDTQY
TRBJ2-5	11	many	TRBV29-1	SELTGPQETQY
TRBJ2-1	12	many	TRBV5-1	ASRVYQSYNEQF
TRBJ2-1	12	.	TRBV10-1	ASSTPGQGSEQF
TRBJ2-7	11	many	TRBV30	AWSQDRGYEQY
TRBJ1-1	17	many	TRBV7-8	ASSQSRDSPRIVNTEAF
TRBJ2-1	18	.	TRBV2	ASSEAPTAASGTAYNEQF
TRBJ2-3	12	many	TRBV5-4	ASSWTESTDTQY
TRBJ1-5	14	.	TRBV5-1	ASSLGAGGSNQPQH
TRBJ2-7	13	few	TRBV6-1	ASSPRRGSSYEQY
TRBJ1-1	9	many	TRBV20-1	SADHYTEAF
TRBJ2-6	15	.	TRBV28	ASSLLQVSSGANVLT
TRBJ1-5	13	.	TRBV12-3/TRBV12-4	ASSSGTGGNQPQH
TRBJ2-3	11	.	TRBV20-1	NARAGTTDTQY
TRBJ2-5	12	many	TRBV6-1	ASTPMGGRETQY
TRBJ2-1	14	many	TRBV5-1	ASSLVGRDSYNEQF
TRBJ1-5	14	few	TRBV19	ASSIDYAATGQPQH
TRBJ2-1	11	many	TRBV7-2	ASSLSRDNEQF
TRBJ2-1	13	many	TRBV11-1	ASSLISFPYNEQF
TRBJ2-6	17	many	TRBV2	ASEGDRAISLSGANVLT
TRBJ1-1	11	.	TRBV6-2/TRBV6-3	ASKKMRGTEAF
TRBJ2-2	12	few	TRBV20-1	SAWGTRGTGELF
TRBJ1-5	13	few	TRBV5-1	ASSDGTDPNQPQH
TRBJ2-7	12	many	TRBV12-3/TRBV12-4	ASSLATSSYEQY
TRBJ2-7	11	many	TRBV5-1	ASSLSVITEQY
TRBJ2-5	12	many	TRBV5-1	ASSPGTVQETQY
TRBJ2-7	12	.	TRBV12-5	ASGLGQSSYEQY
TRBJ2-1	12	many	TRBV12-3/TRBV12-4	ASSLSTGAFEQF
TRBJ2-1	14	many	TRBV18	ASSPLPGQGLGEQF
TRBJ2-1	13	.	TRBV9	ASSSRLADLDEQF
TRBJ2-4	13	many	TRBV28	ASSLLYGAKNIQY
TRBJ2-7	13	few	TRBV2	ASSREGTGGYEQY
TRBJ2-1	13	many	TRBV20-1	SARASGTSYNEQF
TRBJ2-1	13	.	TRBV9	ASSVGSIPYNEQF
TRBJ2-1	13	few	TRBV4-1	ASSQDSADYNEQF
TRBJ2-1	18	many	TRBV7-8	ASSPLRGASGHLWYNEQF
TRBJ2-1	14	many	TRBV7-9	ASSWKTASPYNEQF
TRBJ2-7	11	many	TRBV7-6	ASSPGQVYEQY
TRBJ2-1	10	.	TRBV6-1	ASSSVGTYQF
TRBJ2-1	13	many	TRBV2	ASSVGQAYYNEQF
TRBJ2-2	9	few	TRBV29-1	SGGSSGELF
TRBJ2-7	13	many	TRBV12-3/TRBV12-4	ASSSASGFAYEQY
TRBJ1-1	13	many	TRBV7-9	ASSPPLGESAEAF
TRBJ2-5	12	.	TRBV19	AEGVFGGEETQY